This T cell receptor (beta chain) was documented in a study of cytomegalovirus exposure and HLA in healthy donors. General study findings and limits: When a later analysis was performed, an Asian-associated ancestry cluster reportedly had fewer N-insertions than the approximately 700-donor mean. Per published accounts, TCR beta sequences correctly predicted the HLA-A and HLA-B alleles of most subjects.

Comments on this clone: Its antigen remains unidentified.

The CDR3 covers 14 residues. Trimming stripped 6 bases from V and 2 bases from J, with 12 bases between. Germline V gene data show CDR1 as MNHNS and CDR2 as SASEGT. The PCR used 60 Vbeta and 13 Jbeta primers. Profiling relied on immunoSEQ multiplex PCR, and the TCRdb table lists in-frame clones only, not all of them. The sample is made up of just over 80,000 clones, and the top ten hold 0.95% to 1.3% of it. Input material: PBMCs. The chain couples TRBV6-1 to TRBJ2-3, with a tentative D call TRBD1 (5 bases). This TCR came from a woman aged 25 to 39 in good health and CMV-seronegative. The CDR3 DNA sequence: TGTGCCAGCAGACAGGAATCCTTCACAGATACGCAGTATTTT. This sequence encodes CASRQESFTDTQYF.